This T cell receptor (beta chain) is drawn from a study of blood T cell repertoires in COVID-19. Study-wide context: Specimens from acute and convalescent COVID-19 originated in the United States, Italy and Spain.

Germline-derived CDR1 and CDR2 are SEHNR and FQNEAQ (reference sequence). This CDR3 has 15 residues. Trimming at V came to 3 bases and at J to 4 bases, leaving 5 bases not matched to a gene. Some clones are missing from TCRdb's copy, which holds only in-frame ones; the method was immunoSEQ multiplex PCR. The sample consists of roughly 150,000 clones, over 75% of them appearing once. The rearrangement joins TRBV7-9 to TRBJ2-1, with 8 bases aligning to TRBD2. The TCR was taken from a human donor in a cohort sampled during active COVID-19. The specimen sequenced was peripheral blood. CDR3 in DNA: TGTGCCAGCAGCTTGGCTCTAGCGGGTTACAATGAGCAGTTCTTC. Translating it yields CASSLALAGYNEQFF.